Listed here is a single TCR beta chain. No cognate antigen has been identified for it. Base qualities are not recorded, but no much larger clone differs from it by a single base. Using the deep immunoSEQ assay, TCR CDR3 regions were amplified from genomic DNA by multiplex PCR. Extracted genomic DNA from each cell subset was spread evenly across all wells of several immunoSEQ 96-well plates, with each plate serving as a replicate. For sorted subsets, roughly 200 ng of genomic DNA, equivalent to some 33,000 T cell genomes, went into each replicate PCR. The purified libraries were quantified using a Qubit 3.0 fluorometer, sized with a Bioanalyzer 2100, and then quantified again using the KAPA Library Quantification kit. Every immunoSEQ 96-well plate was sequenced on a dedicated single-read 150-cycle Illumina NextSeq 550 flow cell. On the study's bioinformatics: The immunoSEQ output contained only junctional sequences without quality scores, so filtering could not match that applied to full-length reads. Sequences were annotated with PyIR, a Python wrapper for IgBLAST v1.9, and V/J genes and CDR3 were assigned using IMGT germline references. Reads were filtered out if the reads had weak V/J assignments (E-value above 1e-6), no CDR3, stop codons, out-of-frame junctions, or ambiguous translated residues. V3J clonotypes were defined as sequences sharing an identical inferred V gene, J gene, and CDR3 amino acid sequence. Percentage overlap between repertoires was calculated by dividing the number of shared unique clonotypes by the size of the smaller repertoire. Richness of each repertoire was evaluated using RTK rarefaction, the Chao1 estimator, and Recon v2.1 estimates of unobserved clonotypes. Generation probabilities for all TCRbeta clonotypes obtained by the gDNA method from a handful of donors were computed using OLGA. TCRdb limited this immuneACCESS table to in-frame rearrangements with V and J called. A share of clones is missing; checked studies link under half to unresolved V genes, and the rest is unexplained. The V and J calls and clone size come from that table; D and trimming were worked out from the DNA. Present in this sample are around 690,000 clones, roughly 91% of which were seen just once. Approximately 35% of the sample goes to the ten largest clones.

These data originate in a study of shared clonotypes between healthy human individuals (dated by TCRdb to 2019 to 2021). Study-level background: Three men and a couple of women, aged 18 to 49 years, made up the cohort. Per donor, three plates each were used for CD4 naive and CD4 memory, two for CD8 naive, and one for CD8 memory. To estimate repertoire size and how much clonotypes are shared between individuals, the study performed deep sequencing of blood TCR repertoires from about five healthy adults. To increase sequencing depth and limit assay-specific biases, different laboratories used diverse techniques to prepare libraries and sequence TCR repertoires. Each donor's leukapheresis produced roughly between about 0.9 and 9.5 billion PBMCs.

The donors were healthy, HIV-negative adults with no recently reported acute infections or vaccinations. All donors were Caucasian adults living in Nashville, Tennessee, USA. CD8 memory samples consisted of magnetically selected CD45RO+ cells combined with CCR7-negative CD45RA+ effector memory (TemRA) cells. Blood was collected by leukapheresis, and PBMCs were isolated by Ficoll-Histopaque density gradient centrifugation and then cryopreserved in liquid nitrogen vapor phase. Analytical flow cytometry was used to check the purity and quantity of each magnetically sorted T cell population. Each sorted fraction had its genomic DNA isolated and then quantified by UV absorbance on a Nanodrop 2000c. Sequences MNHNS (CDR1) and SASEGT (CDR2) are obtained from the germline V gene. From the cysteine through the phenylalanine, the CDR3 covers 16 amino acids. The sequence is cut down to CDR3 DNA, 48 bases in frame from base 1. At the junction V is shortened by 3 bases and J by 5 bases, with 20 bases in between.

Findings and caveats that apply to the study as a whole: Naive subsets generally had larger estimated clonotype richness than memory subsets did. Incomplete sequencing was indicated by rarefaction of sorted-subset datasets, despite the large sequencing depth. Across a handful of donors, approximately 5% of naive CD4, over 3% of naive CD8, about 2.3% of memory CD4, and around 0.4% of memory CD8 clonotypes were shared. Pairwise subsampling indicated that sequencing depth was expected to affect the degree of clonotype sharing among donors. The small number of donors limited the genetic and exposure-history diversity represented. Sampling was limited to blood, and TCR repertoires in tissue likely differ from TCR repertoires in blood. Compared with non-shared clonotypes, clonotypes shared by all four sorted-subset donors had higher generation probabilities.

The V and J genes are TRBV6-1 and TRBJ2-7; the D gene is possibly TRBD1, with 6 bases matching. Sequencing was performed on memory CD8+ T cells from PBMCs. The cell subset or site label for this specimen denotes: CD45RO+ cells pooled with CCR7-negative TemRA cells. The origin of this receptor is a young man in good health. Some clones in this sample may be carry-over from other donors' samples. In nucleotides, the sequence is TGTGCCAGCAGTGAGCGGCGGAACAGGGAAAGGGACGAGCAGTACTTC. The resulting protein is CASSERRNRERDEQYF.